Following are 10 T cell receptor beta chains from one sample sequenced in a study of T cells in Graves' hyperthyroidism and ophthalmopathy. The TCR beta CDR3 regions underwent amplification using RNA transcripts as the source. The TCR CDR3 was amplified in a first-round RT-PCR using the HTBI primer set. TCRdb re-analysed the multiplex PCR reads in MiXCR, keeping a single row per CDR3 protein. The sample carries 700,000 or so distinct CDR3 sequences, roughly 15% recorded once. The sequenced sample was blood. Receptor source: a woman between 45 and 60 years old with Graves' ophthalmopathy.

The gene calls are TRBV29-1 and TRBJ2-1; D unresolved. CDR3 length: 11 residues. V lost 5 bases and J lost 6, with 8 bases in between. Germline values: CDR1 SQVTM, CDR2 ANQGSEA. The CDR3, as DNA: TGCAGCGTTCCAGAATCCAATGAGCAGTTCTTC. Its translation is CSVPESNEQFF.

This clonotype was found a few times. Since a much larger clone is just one base distant, this may be a read error. The gene calls are TRBV11-2 and TRBJ1-1, with TRBD1 as a possible D gene (6 bases). The CDR3 totals 14 residues. Germline assignment: CDR1 SGHAT and CDR2 FQNNGV. This CDR3 reads CASSRTAQNTEVFF. The CDR3 bases are TGTGCCAGCAGTCGGACAGCCCAGAACACTGAAGTTTTCTTT.

This clonotype occurred many times. CDR3 region: CSARDGQRMNTEAFF. In DNA, the CDR3 is TGCAGTGCTAGAGACGGACAGCGTATGAACACTGAAGCTTTCTTT. The chain carries TRBV20-1 and TRBJ1-1; tentatively, D is TRBD1 (6 bases). V was cut by 0 bases and J by 0 bases, with 11 bases left in between. Germline V gene lookup returns CDR1 DFQATT and CDR2 SNEGSKA (reference sequence). The CDR3 has 15 residues.

The chain joins TRBV7-9 to TRBJ1-3; D gene ambiguous. Trimming took off 5 bases at V and 4 bases at J, with 9 bases between the two ends. This CDR3 comprises 13 residues. The germline gives CDR1 SEHNR, CDR2 FQNEAQ (reference sequence). CDR3 bases: TGTGCCAGCAGCCGACTTGCAGGAAACACCATATATTTT. The encoded protein is CASSRLAGNTIYF.

CDR3 sequence (DNA): TGTGCCAGCAGTCTTAGCGGACAAACCTACAATGAGCAGTTCTTC. Translation gives CASSLSGQTYNEQFF. This sequence joins TRBV27 and TRBJ2-1; D might be TRBD2 (6 bases). Between the trimmed V and J ends, which lost 5 bases and 2 bases, there was a span of 13 bases. The CDR3 contains 15 residues. Per germline, CDR1 MNHEY and CDR2 SMNVEV (reference sequence).

The chain combines TRBV6-1 with TRBJ2-7; 7 positions match TRBD1. This CDR3 spans 15 amino acids. J gave up 5 bases and V 0 bases, and 7 bases lay outside the gene matches. Germline V gives CDR1 MNHNS, CDR2 SASEGT. The CDR3 loop reads CASSEAGTVAHEQYF. The CDR3 DNA reads TGTGCCAGCAGTGAAGCGGGGACAGTCGCCCACGAGCAGTACTTC.

This clonotype was observed many times. This chain joins TRBV28 and TRBJ1-2; TRBD1 aligns across 7 bases. Germline V gene lookup returns CDR1 MDHEN and CDR2 SYDVKM. V lost 7 bases, J lost 4 bases, and 9 bases stayed unmatched. This CDR3 spans 14 amino acids. The CDR3 nucleotides read TGTGCCAGCAATCCGCAGGGGGGTGGCTATGGCTACACCTTC. It specifies CASNPQGGGYGYTF.

The rearrangement uses TRBV29-1 and TRBJ1-5; perhaps TRBD1 as D (5 bases). Germline V gives CDR1 SQVTM, CDR2 ANQGSEA. With 4 bases removed from V and 1 base from J, the gap between germline ends came to 11 bases. The CDR3 contains 14 residues. Here the CDR3 DNA reads TGCAGCGTTGGGTTGGGGGGGAGCAATCAGCCCCAGCATTTT. Encoded protein: CSVGLGGSNQPQHF.

The sample holds many counts of this clonotype. The rearrangement uses TRBV12-3 or TRBV12-4 and TRBJ2-7; tentatively, D is TRBD1 (6 bases). V was clipped by 5 bases and J by 4 bases, with 12 bases between them. There are 13 residues in the CDR3. This CDR3 is CASSLRDIYEQYF. In DNA form, the CDR3 reads TGTGCCAGCAGTCTCCGGGACATTTACGAGCAGTACTTC.

The sample holds many counts of this clonotype. The chain combines TRBV28 with TRBJ1-6; tentative D call: TRBD1 (6 bases). Germline V gene sequence: CDR1 MDHEN, CDR2 SYDVKM. The length of the CDR3 is 15 residues. The ends were cut back, 6 bases at V and 7 bases at J, with 16 bases in the middle. The CDR3 loop is CASRQLRDTNSPLHF. The CDR3 nucleotides are TGTGCCAGCAGGCAGCTCCGGGACACCAATTCACCCCTCCACTTT.